This T cell receptor (beta chain) was sequenced during a study of OX40 agonist ivuxolimab in advanced cancers. About the study: From roughly 20 to 85 years was the age range, with a mean of about 54 years, and over 80% were male. The study's findings and limits: Dosing at 0.1 to 3.0 mg/kg was accompanied by clonal expansion of CD4+ and CD8+ blood T cells by week 6. Fewer expanded clones were found on average in CD4+ than in CD8+ T cells.

Libraries were prepared by immunoSEQ multiplex PCR; TCRdb keeps only in-frame clonotypes and omits some of them. The repertoire includes fewer than 85,000 clones, over 80% of them detected once, and around 9.9% sits in the top ten. Trimming removed 2 bases at V and 5 bases at J, with 10 bases between. The CDR3 is made up of 13 amino acids. CDR1 and CDR2 from the germline V gene are MGHRA and YSYEKL. Details on this clone: As yet, its antigen is unknown.

The receptor was derived from an adult with an advanced solid tumor such as melanoma, head and neck, liver or kidney cancer. Sequencing used CD4+ or CD8+ T cells sorted from blood, obtained in a trial of the OX40 agonist ivuxolimab. The gene calls are TRBV4-1 and TRBJ2-7; tentative D call: TRBD1 (6 bases). CDR3 amino acids: CASSQPGHHEQYF. DNA of the CDR3: TGCGCCAGCAGCCAACCGGGACACCACGAGCAGTACTTC.